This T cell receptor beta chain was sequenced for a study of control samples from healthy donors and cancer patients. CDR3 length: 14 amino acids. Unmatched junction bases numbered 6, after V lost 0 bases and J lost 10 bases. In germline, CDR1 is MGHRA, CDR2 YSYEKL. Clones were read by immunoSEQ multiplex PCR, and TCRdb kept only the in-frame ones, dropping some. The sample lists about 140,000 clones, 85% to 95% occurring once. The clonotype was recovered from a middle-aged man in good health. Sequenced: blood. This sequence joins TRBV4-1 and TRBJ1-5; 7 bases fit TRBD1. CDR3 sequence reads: CASSQDTGAVPQHF. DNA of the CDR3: TGCGCCAGCAGCCAAGATACAGGGGCCGTTCCCCAGCATTTT.